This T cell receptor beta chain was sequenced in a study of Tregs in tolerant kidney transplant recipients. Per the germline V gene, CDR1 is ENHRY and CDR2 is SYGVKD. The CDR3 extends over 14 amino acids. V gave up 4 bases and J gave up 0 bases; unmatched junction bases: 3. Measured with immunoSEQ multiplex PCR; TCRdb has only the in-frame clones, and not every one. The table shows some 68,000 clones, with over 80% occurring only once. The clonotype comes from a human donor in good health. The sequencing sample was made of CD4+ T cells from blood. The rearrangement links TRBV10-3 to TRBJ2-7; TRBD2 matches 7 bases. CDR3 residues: CAISAAGTSYEQYF. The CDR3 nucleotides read TGTGCCATCAGTGCAGCGGGGACCTCCTACGAGCAGTACTTC.